This TCR beta chain was recorded in a study of neurological immune-mediated disorders. 5'RACE with 10-nucleotide random UMIs generated the cDNA. MiXCR, applied by TCRdb to the 5' RACE reads, yields one record per CDR3 protein. The repertoire has 55,000 to 60,000 distinct CDR3 sequences, under 4.5% of them found once; the top ten carry more than 2.5%. V lost 4 bases and J lost 3; bases outside the gene matches: 3. The CDR3 runs 13 residues. Germline CDR1 reads SGHRS; CDR2 reads YFSETQ. This clonotype has ten or more counts. The receptor was isolated from a woman aged 25 to 39 with multiple sclerosis. This sequence joins TRBV5-1 and TRBJ1-1; 7 bases fit TRBD1. The sequenced material came from PBMCs. In nucleotides, the CDR3 is TGCGCCAGCAGCCGGGACAGCCACACTGAAGCTTTCTTT. Translation: CASSRDSHTEAFF. The full variable domain, rest sourced from reference TRBV5-1 and TRBJ1-1, is KAGVTQTPRYLIKTRGQQVTLSCSPISGHRSVSWYQQTPGQGLQFLFEYFSETQRNKGNFPGRFSGRQFSNSRSEMNVSTLELGDSALYLCASSRDSHTEAFFGQGTRLTVV.